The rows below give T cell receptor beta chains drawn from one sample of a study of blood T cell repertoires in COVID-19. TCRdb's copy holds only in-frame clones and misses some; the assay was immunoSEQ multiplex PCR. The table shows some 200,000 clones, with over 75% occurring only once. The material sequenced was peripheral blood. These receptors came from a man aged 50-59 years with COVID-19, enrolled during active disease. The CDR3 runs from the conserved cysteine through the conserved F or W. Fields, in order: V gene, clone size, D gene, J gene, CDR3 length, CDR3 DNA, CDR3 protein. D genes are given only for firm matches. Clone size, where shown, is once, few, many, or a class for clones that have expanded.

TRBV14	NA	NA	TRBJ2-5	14	TGTGCCAGCAGCCAAGGGACAGTCAAAGAGACCCAGTACTTC	CASSQGTVKETQYF
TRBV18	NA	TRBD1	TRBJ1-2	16	TGTGCCAGCTCACCACGTTTGGCAGGGGGCCCGTATGGCTACACCTTC	CASSPRLAGGPYGYTF
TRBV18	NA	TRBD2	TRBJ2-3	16	TGTGCCAGCTCCCTTTCCGGGGGGGTCGGCGCAGATACGCAGTATTTT	CASSLSGGVGADTQYF
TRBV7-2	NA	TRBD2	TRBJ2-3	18	TGTGCCACCCGAGCCCGGCTGGGACTAGCGGCTAGCACAGATACGCAGTATTTT	CATRARLGLAASTDTQYF
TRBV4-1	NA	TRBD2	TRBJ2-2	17	TGCGCCAGCAGCCAAGGGACTAGCGGGAGGATGACCGGGGAGCTGTTTTTT	CASSQGTSGRMTGELFF
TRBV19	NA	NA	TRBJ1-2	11	TGTGCCAGCAACAGTCCCATGGGCTACACCTTC	CASNSPMGYTF
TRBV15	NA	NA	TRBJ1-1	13	TGTGCCACCAGCACCCCCTCTGACACTGAAGCTTTCTTT	CATSTPSDTEAFF
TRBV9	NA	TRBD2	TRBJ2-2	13	TGTGCCAGCAGCGGACTAGCGGATAGGGAGCTGTTTTTT	CASSGLADRELFF
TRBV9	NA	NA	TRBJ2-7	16	TGTGCCAGCAGCGTATCCCCGGGGTACGCTACCTACGAGCAGTACTTC	CASSVSPGYATYEQYF
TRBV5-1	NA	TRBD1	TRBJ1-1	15	TGCGCCAGCAGCCCGGGACAGGGGGCCGGCACTGAAGCTTTCTTT	CASSPGQGAGTEAFF
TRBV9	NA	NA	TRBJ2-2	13	TGTGCCAGCAGCGTACGGAACACCGGGGAGCTGTTTTTT	CASSVRNTGELFF
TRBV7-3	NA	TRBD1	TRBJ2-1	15	TGTGCCAGCAGCTTCCGGGACAGGGGGCAGGATGAGCAGTTCTTC	CASSFRDRGQDEQFF
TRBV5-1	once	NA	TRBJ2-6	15	TGCGCCAGCACCCTGGGCGGGGCCGGGGCCAACGTCCTGACTTTC	CASTLGGAGANVLTF
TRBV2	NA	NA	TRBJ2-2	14	TGTGCCAGCAGCCAGGGCGAGGCTATCTGGGAGCTGTTTTTT	CASSQGEAIWELFF
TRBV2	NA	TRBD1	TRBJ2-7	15	TGTGCCAGCAGTTCCCCGGGACAGGGATCCTACGAGCAGTACTTC	CASSSPGQGSYEQYF
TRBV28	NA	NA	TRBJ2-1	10	TGTGCCAGCAGTGGCAGTGAGCAGTTCTTC	CASSGSEQFF
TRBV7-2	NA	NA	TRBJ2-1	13	TGTGCCAGCAGCGAAACCGTGGGGGGTGAGCAGTTCTTC	CASSETVGGEQFF
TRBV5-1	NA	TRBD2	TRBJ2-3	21	TGCGCCAGCAGCGCCAGTCTTAGCGGGGGGGTTTCATCATATCGCACAGATACGCAGTATTTT	CASSASLSGGVSSYRTDTQYF
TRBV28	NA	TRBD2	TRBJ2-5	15	TGTGCCAGCAGTTTACCTCTAGCGGGGGGAGAGACCCAGTACTTC	CASSLPLAGGETQYF
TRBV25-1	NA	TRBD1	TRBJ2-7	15	TGTGCCAGCAGTGAATCCCCGGGACAGGGTCACGAGCAGTACTTC	CASSESPGQGHEQYF
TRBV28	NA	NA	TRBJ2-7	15	TGTGCCAGCAGTTTAGGGGGGTCAGGGAATTACGAGCAGTACTTC	CASSLGGSGNYEQYF
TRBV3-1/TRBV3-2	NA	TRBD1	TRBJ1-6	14	TGTGCCAGCCGAAAGGGACAGAATAATTCACCCCTCCACTTT	CASRKGQNNSPLHF
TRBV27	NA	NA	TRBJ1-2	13	TGTGCCAGCAGTTTATCGGCAGACAGGGGCTACACCTTC	CASSLSADRGYTF
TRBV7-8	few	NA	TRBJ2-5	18	TGTGCCAGCAGCTTAACCCCAGGGCTAGTCCAGTACCAAGAGACCCAGTACTTC	CASSLTPGLVQYQETQYF
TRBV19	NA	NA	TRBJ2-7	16	TGTGCCAGTAGCCCCTCGGTGGGGGACACCCACTACGAGCAGTACTTC	CASSPSVGDTHYEQYF
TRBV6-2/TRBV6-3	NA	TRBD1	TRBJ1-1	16	TGTGCCAGCAGTTACCGAGGGGGACAGTTGAACACTGAAGCTTTCTTT	CASSYRGGQLNTEAFF
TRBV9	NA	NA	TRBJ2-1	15	TGTGCCAGCAGCGCCGGCATGCGGGAATTCGGTGAGCAGTTCTTC	CASSAGMREFGEQFF
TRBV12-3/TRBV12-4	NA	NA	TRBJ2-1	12	TGTGCCAGCAGTCCCGGGGGAATTGAGCAGTTCTTC	CASSPGGIEQFF
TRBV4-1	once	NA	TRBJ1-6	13	TGCGCCAGCAGCCAAGAGGGGCTCTCACCCCTCCACTTT	CASSQEGLSPLHF
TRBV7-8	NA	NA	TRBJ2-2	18	TGTGCCAGCAGCTTACTATTGATCAGAAGGGGAACCACCGGGGAGCTGTTTTTT	CASSLLLIRRGTTGELFF
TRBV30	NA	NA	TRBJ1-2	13	TGTGCGGGGGGACGTTGGCCGGGCTATGGCTACACCTTC	CAGGRWPGYGYTF
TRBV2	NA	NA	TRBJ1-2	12	TGTGCCAGCAGTGTATACAGGGATGGCTACACCTTC	CASSVYRDGYTF
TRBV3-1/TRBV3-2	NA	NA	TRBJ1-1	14	TGTGCCAGCAGCCAAGATCAGGGGCTGACTGAAGCTTTCTTT	CASSQDQGLTEAFF
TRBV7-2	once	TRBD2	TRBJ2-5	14	TGTGCCAGCAGCCCTCTAGCGGGAGTTGGGACCCAGTACTTC	CASSPLAGVGTQYF
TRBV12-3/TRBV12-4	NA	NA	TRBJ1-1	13	TGTGCCAGCAGTCTACAGAATTTCGCTGAAGCTTTCTTT	CASSLQNFAEAFF
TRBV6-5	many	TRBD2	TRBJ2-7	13	TGTGCCAGCAGTTACTCCCTAGCGGGCGAGCAGTACTTC	CASSYSLAGEQYF
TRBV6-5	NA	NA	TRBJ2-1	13	TGTGCCAGCCGGGGTAAATTAATCAATGAGCAGTTCTTC	CASRGKLINEQFF
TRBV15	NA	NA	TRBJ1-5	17	TGTGCCACCAGCAGACCAAGCGATGCAGGGCGTAATCAGCCCCAGCATTTT	CATSRPSDAGRNQPQHF
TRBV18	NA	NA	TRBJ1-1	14	TGTGCCAGCTCACCACCAGGGGTTAAATCTGAAGCTTTCTTT	CASSPPGVKSEAFF
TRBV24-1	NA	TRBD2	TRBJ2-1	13	TGTGCCACCAGTGATTTGTACGGGGGGGAGCAGTTCTTC	CATSDLYGGEQFF
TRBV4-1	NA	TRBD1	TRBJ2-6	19	TGCGCCAGCAGCCAACAGACAGGGGTCTTGATCTCTGGGGCCAACGTCCTGACTTTC	CASSQQTGVLISGANVLTF
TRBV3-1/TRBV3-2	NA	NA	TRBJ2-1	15	TGTGCCAGCAGCCCCCGGCAGGGTACCTACAATGAGCAGTTCTTC	CASSPRQGTYNEQFF
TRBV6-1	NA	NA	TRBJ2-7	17	TGTGCCAGCAGTGAGCTCGGGGGACCCACACTAACCTACGAGCAGTACTTC	CASSELGGPTLTYEQYF
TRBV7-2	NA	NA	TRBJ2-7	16	TGTGCCAGCAGCCTAATCCCAGGGGAGTTCCTGTACGAGCAGTACTTC	CASSLIPGEFLYEQYF
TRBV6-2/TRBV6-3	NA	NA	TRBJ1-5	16	TGTGCCAGCAGTTACTTCTTTCGGTTAAGCAATCAGCCCCAGCATTTT	CASSYFFRLSNQPQHF
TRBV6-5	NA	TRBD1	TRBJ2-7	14	TGTGCCAGCAGACGACAGGGGCTTCCCTACGAGCAGTACTTC	CASRRQGLPYEQYF
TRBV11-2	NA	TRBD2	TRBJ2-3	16	TGTGCCAGCAGCTTATTGTTAGCGGGGGACCCTACAACGCAGTATTTT	CASSLLLAGDPTTQYF